This T cell receptor beta chain appears in the sequencing data of a study of breast tumors, draining lymph nodes, adjacent tissues. Whole-study findings and limits: Most tumor T cells seemingly derive from lymph node, then expand in tumor. Tumors had less TCR diversity than lymph nodes, more than nontumor tissue. That most tumor T cells come from lymph nodes remained unproven. Luminal-like breast cancer showed significantly higher tumor–nontumor repertoire similarity than basal-like.

About this clonotype: Its target is unknown. Sequence at one end of the junction differs from germline and may be a read error.

CDR3 length: 16 amino acids. Germline CDR1 reads SGDLS; CDR2 reads YYNGEE. MiXCR was run by TCRdb on the multiplex PCR reads, yielding one entry per CDR3 protein. The repertoire includes tens of thousands of distinct CDR3 sequences, approximately 30% of them detected once, and roughly 8.1% sits in the top ten. The lymph nodes were axillary draining lymph nodes from breast cancer patients. The TCR was taken from a female donor with breast cancer. Some clones in this sample may be carry-over from other donors' samples. The specimen was axillary lymph node tissue. J is TRBJ2-3 and V is TRBV9; 11 bases match TRBD2. CDR3 nucleotide sequence: TGCGCCAGCAGCGACACCGGGACTAGCGGCACAGATACGCGGTATTTT. As protein: CASSDTGTSGTDTRYF.